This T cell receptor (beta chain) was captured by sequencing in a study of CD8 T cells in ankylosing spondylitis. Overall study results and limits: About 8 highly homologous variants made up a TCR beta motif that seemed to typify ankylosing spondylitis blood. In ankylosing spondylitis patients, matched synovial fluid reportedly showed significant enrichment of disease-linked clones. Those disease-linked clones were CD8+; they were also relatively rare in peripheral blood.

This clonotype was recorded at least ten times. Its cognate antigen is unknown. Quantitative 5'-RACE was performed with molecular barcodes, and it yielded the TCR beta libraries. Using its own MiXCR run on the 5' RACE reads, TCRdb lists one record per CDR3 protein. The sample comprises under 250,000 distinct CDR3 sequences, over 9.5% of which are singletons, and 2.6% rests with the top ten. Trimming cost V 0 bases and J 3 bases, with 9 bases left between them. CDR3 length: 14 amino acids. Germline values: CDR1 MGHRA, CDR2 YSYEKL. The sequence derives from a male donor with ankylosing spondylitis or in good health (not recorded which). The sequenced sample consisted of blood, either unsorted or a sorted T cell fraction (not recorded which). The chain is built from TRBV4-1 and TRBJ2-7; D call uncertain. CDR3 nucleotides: TGCGCCAGCAGCCAAGAAGGCGGATACTACGAGCAGTACTTC. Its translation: CASSQEGGYYEQYF.